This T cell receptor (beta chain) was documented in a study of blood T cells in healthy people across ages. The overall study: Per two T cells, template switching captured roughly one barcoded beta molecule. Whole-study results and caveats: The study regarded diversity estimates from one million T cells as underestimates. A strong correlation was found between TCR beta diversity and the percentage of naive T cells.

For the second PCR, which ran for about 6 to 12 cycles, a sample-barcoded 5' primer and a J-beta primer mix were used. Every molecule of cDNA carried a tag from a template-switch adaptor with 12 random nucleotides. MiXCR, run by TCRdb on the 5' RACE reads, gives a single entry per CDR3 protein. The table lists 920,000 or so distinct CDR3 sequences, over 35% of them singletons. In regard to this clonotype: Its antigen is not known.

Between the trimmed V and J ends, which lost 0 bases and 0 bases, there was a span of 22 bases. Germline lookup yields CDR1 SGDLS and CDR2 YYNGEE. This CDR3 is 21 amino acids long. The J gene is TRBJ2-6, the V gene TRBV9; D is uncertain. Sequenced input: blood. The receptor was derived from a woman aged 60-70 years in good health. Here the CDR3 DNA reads TGTGCCAGCAGCGTAGCTACGAGGCTCCAAAAGGGCCACTCTGGGGCCAACGTCCTGACTTTC. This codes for CASSVATRLQKGHSGANVLTF.